This entry features one T cell receptor (beta chain) sequence. Its antigen remains unidentified. TCRdb fed the reads into MiXCR, producing one record per CDR3 protein. The sample carries about 270,000 distinct CDR3 sequences, 22% recorded once. This specimen belongs to a study of T cell repertoires in cytomegalovirus infection. Study background: It can be stated that public TCR beta signatures indicated CMV infection as well as a matching HLA type.

Broader study findings: Carriers of CMV and the relevant HLA type were discriminated by public TCR beta frequency. HLA-C-restricted, CMV-specific TCR beta clonotypes were dominant ex vivo.

The clonotype comes from a human donor in good health (CMV status not recorded). Some clones in this sample may be carry-over from other donors' samples. The source material was cultured PBMCs, sampled from culture after CMV antigen stimulation.

The CDR3 is CATQWGVRGETQYF. The CDR3 bases are TGTGCCACCCAGTGGGGGGTGAGGGGAGAGACCCAGTACTTC. The rearrangement joins TRBV6-6 to TRBJ2-5; D may be TRBD2 (6 bases). Germline V gene data show CDR1 as MNHNY and CDR2 as SVGAGI (reference sequence). CDR3 size: 14 residues. The V and J ends lost 10 bases and 4 bases respectively, with 19 bases between them.